These T cell receptor beta chains were read from a single sample in a study of blood T cell repertoires in COVID-19. Some clones are missing from TCRdb's copy, which holds only in-frame ones; the method was immunoSEQ multiplex PCR. The sample lists hundreds of thousands of clones; about 81% were seen once. The sample comprised peripheral blood. The source is a woman aged 55-70 years with active or convalescent COVID-19. CDR3s include the opening cysteine and the closing phenylalanine or tryptophan.

CDR3: CASGGAPTDTQYF
V: TRBV7-9

CDR3: CASSEEGRTYGYTF
V: TRBV2

CDR3: CASSSLGQGAYEQYF
V: TRBV27

CDR3: CASSYDSNLNSPLHF
V: TRBV11-2

CDR3: CASSAGWGGRYEQYF
V: TRBV3-1/TRBV3-2

CDR3: CASSQDWGLAGSGELFF
V: TRBV3-1/TRBV3-2

CDR3: CARRGGRGGLYEQYF
V: TRBV18

CDR3: CASSTRLAGATDTQYF
V: TRBV5-4

CDR3: CASSSTQIGDSPLHF
V: TRBV7-8

CDR3: CASSPSVGYTF
V: TRBV19

CDR3: CASSSVNTEAFF
V: TRBV6-5

CDR3: CASADGGQGNQPQHF
V: TRBV19

CDR3: CASGFTGGAEAFF
V: TRBV11-1

CDR3: CASSPRSISFISGNTIYF
V: TRBV5-1

CDR3: CASSRPAYNEQFF
V: TRBV27

CDR3: CASSFGGRGYSPLHF
V: TRBV28

CDR3: CASSITGTGGGYTF
V: TRBV19

CDR3: CASTPRGTGVLKSSYNEQFF
V: TRBV19

CDR3: CASSLVPATYTGELFF
V: TRBV5-1

CDR3: CASGEAMRGDIQYF
V: TRBV19

CDR3: CASSVGGGSGNTIYF
V: TRBV9

CDR3: CASKGGNQPQHF
V: TRBV12-3/TRBV12-4

CDR3: CASSLRGYRGRIGETQYF
V: TRBV7-8